These 8 T cell receptor beta chains were sequenced from one sample in a study of radiotherapy plus CTLA-4 blockade in lung cancer. Assay used: immunoSEQ multiplex PCR; TCRdb lists only in-frame clones, some missing. The table shows more than 95,000 clones, with roughly 74% occurring only once. This material consisted of peripheral blood, taken from a patient treated with radiotherapy plus ipilimumab. The origin of the receptors is a human donor with non-small cell lung cancer who had a partial response to radiotherapy plus ipilimumab.

This clone showed up just once. This chain uses TRBV19 with TRBJ1-4; D perhaps matches TRBD1 (5 bases). V dropped 5 bases and J dropped 6 bases, with 10 bases sitting between them. Germline V gene lookup returns CDR1 LNHDA and CDR2 SQIVND (reference sequence). The CDR3 is made up of 13 amino acids. CDR3 amino acids: CASSDGQDEKLFF. CDR3 DNA: TGTGCCAGTAGTGACGGACAAGATGAAAAACTGTTTTTT.

This sequence joins TRBV10-3 and TRBJ1-4; weak D call: TRBD1 (6 bases). The CDR3 loop spans 14 amino acids. Germline V lookup: CDR1 ENHRY, CDR2 SYGVKD. Between the trimmed V and J ends, which lost 3 bases and 3 bases, there was a span of 8 bases. In nucleotides, the CDR3 is TGTGCCATCAGTGAAAGGGGGTCTAATGAAAAACTGTTTTTT. The encoded protein is CAISERGSNEKLFF.

The chain carries TRBV29-1 and TRBJ2-3; TRBD2 matches at 10 bases. The V segment lost 6 bases and the J segment 0 bases; nucleotides outside the gene matches: 6. The CDR3 is made up of 15 amino acids. The germline V gene encodes CDR1 SQVTM and CDR2 ANQGSEA. CDR3 amino acids: CSVAPTSGSTDTQYF. Here the CDR3 DNA reads TGCAGCGTGGCACCGACTAGCGGGAGCACAGATACGCAGTATTTT.

V usage is TRBV2 and J usage is TRBJ2-7, with 8 bases lining up with TRBD1. CDR3 length: 13 amino acids. V lost 4 bases and J lost 2; bases outside the gene matches: 1. Germline V gives CDR1 SNHLY, CDR2 FYNNEI. CDR3 sequence reads: CASSARGPYEQYF. The CDR3 coding sequence is TGTGCCAGCAGTGCCAGGGGGCCCTACGAGCAGTACTTC.

This clone was seen only a few times. The chain couples TRBV4-1 to TRBJ2-3, with 7 nucleotides matching TRBD2. With 4 bases clipped from V and 2 bases from J, the junction kept 6 bases outside the gene matches. CDR3 length equals 15 residues. Germline CDR1 MGHRA, CDR2 YSYEKL. CDR3: CASSPFGLVTDTQYF. The DNA for the CDR3 is TGCGCCAGCAGCCCCTTCGGACTAGTCACAGATACGCAGTATTTT.

The V gene is TRBV30, the J gene TRBJ2-7, with TRBD1 matching over 12 bases. The V gene's germline CDR1 is GTSNPN and CDR2 SVGIG (reference sequence). The J segment lost 5 bases and the V segment lost 1 base, leaving 6 bases of the junction unmatched. The CDR3 is made up of 15 amino acids. For the CDR3, the DNA is TGTGCCTGGAGTGAGGGACAGGGGGCGTTCGACGAGCAGTACTTC. Translating it yields CAWSEGQGAFDEQYF.

The V call is TRBV28, the J call TRBJ2-3; 9 positions match TRBD2. CDR3 length: 15 amino acids. The germline gives CDR1 MDHEN, CDR2 SYDVKM. With 7 bases clipped from V and 3 bases from J, the junction kept 8 bases outside the gene matches. DNA of the CDR3: TGTGCCAGCATTAGTAGCGGGAGCGGGACAGATACGCAGTATTTT. The encoded protein is CASISSGSGTDTQYF.

This clone was observed a handful of times. Other DNA sequences in this specimen translate into the identical CDR3. V and J are TRBV20-1 and TRBJ2-3, with D unresolved. V was pared by 3 bases and J by 5 bases, with 6 bases between. The CDR3 has 11 residues. Germline loops: CDR1 DFQATT, CDR2 SNEGSKA (reference sequence). This chain's CDR3 is CSASSGDTQYF. The CDR3 nucleotides are TGCAGTGCTAGTTCAGGAGATACGCAGTATTTT.